Listed below are T cell receptor beta chains from one sample, sequenced in a study of cytomegalovirus exposure and HLA in healthy donors. Assay used: immunoSEQ multiplex PCR; TCRdb lists only in-frame clones, some missing. The sample includes 100,000 to 150,000 clones, approximately 94% of them seen just once. The sequencing input was PBMCs. The receptors here all came from a woman aged 18-35 years in good health and CMV-seronegative. Both conserved end residues are part of each CDR3. Fields, in order: V gene, J gene, D gene, clone size, CDR3 DNA, CDR3 protein. The D gene is left open where the match is weak. Clone size is shown for a subset of rows, as once, few, many or a class of expanded clone.

TRBV2	TRBJ1-2	NA	few	TGTGCCAGCAGTGAGGCCTATGGCTACACCTTC	CASSEAYGYTF
TRBV5-4	TRBJ1-2	TRBD1	NA	TGTGCCAGCATCGCTAGGGGGCGCGACTATGGCTACACCTTC	CASIARGRDYGYTF
TRBV4-2	TRBJ1-1	TRBD1	NA	TGTGCCAGCAGCCAAACCCGGGACAGCGAAGCTTTCTTT	CASSQTRDSEAFF
TRBV19	TRBJ1-4	NA	NA	TGTGCCAGTAGTATTCATGGCCCTCCAGCAACTAATGAAAAACTGTTTTTT	CASSIHGPPATNEKLFF
TRBV5-1	TRBJ2-7	TRBD1	NA	TGCGCCAGCAGCCTTACCACCGGGACAGGGGGCTACGAGCAGTACTTC	CASSLTTGTGGYEQYF
TRBV4-1	TRBJ2-5	TRBD2	NA	TGCGCCAGCAGCCAAATCGGGACTAAAGAAGAGACCCAGTACTTC	CASSQIGTKEETQYF
TRBV27	TRBJ2-7	TRBD1	NA	TGTGCCAGCAGTTTATCGACAGGGGCCTACGAGCAGTACTTC	CASSLSTGAYEQYF
TRBV12-5	TRBJ2-7	NA	NA	TGTGCTAGTGGCCTGGACAGCTACGAGCAGTACTTC	CASGLDSYEQYF
TRBV5-4	TRBJ1-4	TRBD1	NA	TGTGCCAGCAGCTTAGGACAGGGGAATAATGAAAAACTGTTTTTT	CASSLGQGNNEKLFF
TRBV28	TRBJ1-4	TRBD1	NA	TGTGCCATTTCGACAGGGCCGAAGGAAAAACTGTTTTTT	CAISTGPKEKLFF
TRBV27	TRBJ1-1	NA	NA	TGTGCCAGCAGTTTAGACTTGGCAGGGGCCACTGAAGCTTTCTTT	CASSLDLAGATEAFF
TRBV7-3	TRBJ2-1	TRBD2	NA	TGTGCCAGCAGCTCCCCCCTTGGGCTAGCGGGAGGGAGCTCCTACAATGAGCAGTTCTTC	CASSSPLGLAGGSSYNEQFF
TRBV7-9	TRBJ1-2	NA	NA	TGTGCCAGCAGCTTAGAGGCAGGGAATGGCTACACCTTC	CASSLEAGNGYTF
TRBV4-1	TRBJ1-5	NA	NA	TGCGCCAGCAGCCCCGACAGCCCTTGGAGCAATCAGCCCCAGCATTTT	CASSPDSPWSNQPQHF
TRBV13	TRBJ2-7	NA	NA	TGTGCCAGCAGCTTAAGCGACCAGGGGTTGGAGAAGCAGTACTTC	CASSLSDQGLEKQYF
TRBV7-3	TRBJ2-5	TRBD2	NA	TGTGCCAGCAGCTTAAGTAGCGGGGCGACCCAGTACTTC	CASSLSSGATQYF
TRBV5-4	TRBJ2-1	NA	NA	TGTGCCAGCAGCTTGGAGCCTTTGATCTCCCATGAGCAGTTCTTC	CASSLEPLISHEQFF
TRBV6-6	TRBJ1-2	NA	NA	TGTGCCAGCAGTTCCCCCGGGGGGACTAACTATGGCTACACCTTC	CASSSPGGTNYGYTF
TRBV4-1	TRBJ2-1	TRBD2	once	TGCGCCAGCAGCCCCTTTGGGGCTAGCGGACTTTACAATGAGCAGTTCTTC	CASSPFGASGLYNEQFF
TRBV4-1	TRBJ1-1	TRBD1	NA	TGCGCCAGCAGCTCACAGGGGAGAGAGAACACTGAAGCTTTCTTT	CASSSQGRENTEAFF
TRBV18	TRBJ1-1	NA	NA	TGTGCCAGCTCCGGGGGGCAAGACACTGAAGCTTTCTTT	CASSGGQDTEAFF
TRBV5-4	TRBJ2-1	NA	NA	TGTGCCAGCAGCATCCGGGTCAGTAGCTCCTACAATGAGCAGTTCTTC	CASSIRVSSSYNEQFF
TRBV6-1	TRBJ2-1	NA	NA	TGTGCCAGCAGTGAAATAGAGGGGGGGCCTTACAATGAGCAGTTCTTC	CASSEIEGGPYNEQFF
TRBV27	TRBJ1-5	NA	NA	TGTGCTAGCAGGGGAGGCAATCAGCCCCAGCATTTT	CASRGGNQPQHF
TRBV28	TRBJ2-3	NA	NA	TGTGCCAGCAGTTTGCCTAGCCCCAGAGCTTTAAACACAGATACGCAGTATTTT	CASSLPSPRALNTDTQYF
TRBV5-1	TRBJ2-3	NA	NA	TGCGCCAGCAGCTTGCGGGGACGGGCGGGGTCCCTTTTGGATACGCAGTATTTT	CASSLRGRAGSLLDTQYF
TRBV4-1	TRBJ1-5	TRBD1	once	TGCGCCAGCAGCCAAGGGTTAGGGGGCGCAAGGCAGCCCCAGCATTTT	CASSQGLGGARQPQHF
TRBV16	TRBJ1-4	NA	NA	TGTGCCAGCAGCCGGACTTCCAATGAAAAACTGTTTTTT	CASSRTSNEKLFF
TRBV27	TRBJ1-4	TRBD1	NA	TGTGCCAGCTCGAGGGTTACAGGGGCGAAGAATGAAAAACTGTTTTTT	CASSRVTGAKNEKLFF
TRBV30	TRBJ1-2	NA	once	TGTGCCTGGAGTAAGGACCTGGAGGACTACGGCTACACCTTC	CAWSKDLEDYGYTF
TRBV4-1	TRBJ2-7	NA	NA	TGCGCCAGCAGCCATAGCTACGGGGATTCCTCCTACGAGCAGTACTTC	CASSHSYGDSSYEQYF
TRBV10-3	TRBJ2-7	NA	NA	TGTGCCATCAGTCTCAGTAGCGTCTACGAGCAGTACTTC	CAISLSSVYEQYF
TRBV19	TRBJ1-4	TRBD1	NA	TGTGCCAGTAGTGTGACAGGGCGATTGACTAATGAAAAACTGTTTTTT	CASSVTGRLTNEKLFF
TRBV29-1	TRBJ1-2	NA	NA	TGCAGCGTTATAGAACAGACCTATGGCTACACCTTC	CSVIEQTYGYTF
TRBV28	TRBJ2-7	TRBD2	NA	TGTGCCAGCCTCGATATAAGCGGGAGTTTCCACGAGCAGTACTTC	CASLDISGSFHEQYF
TRBV5-1	TRBJ2-7	NA	NA	TGCGCCAGCAGCTTAAGTACTAGCAGGGTTTCCTACGAGCAGTACTTC	CASSLSTSRVSYEQYF
TRBV9	TRBJ1-1	NA	NA	TGTGCCAGCAGCGTAGGTACAGGACAGCCGAACACTGAAGCTTTCTTT	CASSVGTGQPNTEAFF
TRBV6-4	TRBJ2-3	TRBD2	once	TGTGCCAGCAGTGACCGCGCGGGAGTACCAGATACGCAGTATTTT	CASSDRAGVPDTQYF